The 22 T cell receptor beta chains given below trace back to one sample, sequenced in a study of T cell responses to AZD1222 COVID-19 vaccine. Produced via immunoSEQ multiplex PCR; TCRdb's table is partial and in-frame only. Among about 99,000 clones listed, 93% were seen once. Here the sequenced sample was peripheral blood, taken on day 0 of AZD1222 vaccination. These receptors were collected from an adult in good health.

The J gene is TRBJ1-3, the V gene TRBV6-1; a weak D match, TRBD1 (6 bases). Germline V lookup: CDR1 MNHNS, CDR2 SASEGT. The CDR3 spans 14 residues. Deletions cut 3 bases from V and 8 bases from J, with 14 bases between. CDR3 loop: CASSDPGGAYTIYF. DNA of the CDR3: TGTGCCAGCAGTGACCCCGGGGGCGCATACACCATATATTTT.

The chain combines TRBV7-9 with TRBJ2-1; TRBD1 agrees at 10 bases. CDR3 length: 16 residues. CDR1 SEHNR and CDR2 FQNEAQ come from the germline V gene (reference sequence). The trim removed 5 bases at V and 3 bases at J, leaving 7 bases unmatched. The CDR3 is CASSPVGTGVYNEQFF. DNA for the CDR3: TGTGCCAGCAGCCCCGTCGGGACAGGGGTCTACAATGAGCAGTTCTTC.

This clone was seen only once. The rearrangement links TRBV19 to TRBJ1-2; D call uncertain. The length of the CDR3 is 12 residues. V lost 4 bases to trimming and J lost 7 bases, with 10 bases between them. Germline CDR1 and CDR2: LNHDA and SQIVND (reference sequence). CDR3 protein: CASSNREGGYTF. CDR3 DNA sequence: TGTGCCAGTAGTAACCGGGAGGGTGGCTACACCTTC.

The chain links TRBV5-1 to TRBJ1-1; D ambiguous. In germline, CDR1 is SGHRS, CDR2 YFSETQ. Trimming stripped 5 bases from V and 1 base from J, with 9 bases between. The CDR3 covers 13 residues. CDR3 DNA: TGCGCCAGCAGTTTCCGGCGGAACACTGAAGCTTTCTTT. It specifies CASSFRRNTEAFF.

The rearrangement joins TRBV4-1 to TRBJ2-6; D may match TRBD1 or TRBD2 (5 bases each). The CDR3 is 18 residues long. V shed 0 bases and J shed 0 bases, with 12 bases lying between them. Per the germline V gene, CDR1 is MGHRA and CDR2 is YSYEKL. CDR3 residues: CASSQEGVGISGANVLTF. Written as DNA, the CDR3 is TGCGCCAGCAGCCAAGAGGGGGTGGGAATCTCTGGGGCCAACGTCCTGACTTTC.

The rearrangement uses TRBV5-1 and TRBJ1-2; TRBD1 matches 8 bases. V shed 4 bases, J shed 4 bases, and the junction held 6 bases outside the gene matches. This CDR3 has 14 residues. Germline CDR1 is SGHRS and CDR2 is YFSETQ. The CDR3 is CASSPRQGSYGYTF. The CDR3, as DNA: TGCGCCAGCAGCCCCAGACAGGGGAGCTATGGCTACACCTTC.

A single count supports this clone. The CDR3 bases are TGTGCCAGCAGAGAGCCGGGCGCCTACGAGCAGTACTTC. As protein: CASREPGAYEQYF. The chain links TRBV6-5 to TRBJ2-7; D unresolved. Per the germline V gene, CDR1 is MNHEY and CDR2 is SVGAGI. V was pared by 6 bases and J by 2 bases, with 11 bases between. There are 13 residues in the CDR3.

The chain has TRBV4-2 and TRBJ2-1; TRBD2 might be the D (5 bases). The CDR3 sequence is 13 residues long. Between the trimmed V and J ends, which lost 3 bases and 6 bases, there was a span of 9 bases. Per the germline V gene, CDR1 is LGHNA and CDR2 is YNFKEQ. CDR3 nucleotides: TGTGCCAGCAGCCATACTAGTTCCAATGAGCAGTTCTTC. This codes for CASSHTSSNEQFF.

The chain carries TRBV5-4 and TRBJ2-3; tentative D call: TRBD2 (7 bases). With 1 base removed from V and 9 bases from J, the gap between germline ends came to 12 bases. Germline CDR1 reads SGHNT; CDR2 reads YYREEE (reference sequence). The CDR3 totals 13 residues. This CDR3 reads CASSLRGGETQYF. The CDR3, as DNA: TGTGCCAGCAGCTTGAGGGGGGGAGAGACGCAGTATTTT.

The chain carries TRBV19 and TRBJ2-7; D remains unclear. This CDR3 is 12 amino acids long. CDR1 LNHDA and CDR2 SQIVND come from the germline V gene (reference sequence). Trimming shortened V by 4 bases and J by 5 bases, and 9 bases separated the two germline ends. The CDR3 reads CASSNKGHEQYF. CDR3 DNA sequence: TGTGCCAGTAGTAATAAGGGTCACGAGCAGTACTTC.

CDR3 in DNA: TGCGCCAGCAGCCAAGAGGGGTTAGCGGGAGACCCCTACGAGCAGTACTTC. Translating it yields CASSQEGLAGDPYEQYF. The rearrangement links TRBV4-1 to TRBJ2-7, with 9 bases fitting TRBD2. Looked up from germline, CDR1 is MGHRA and CDR2 is YSYEKL. With 0 bases clipped from V and 2 bases from J, the junction kept 8 bases outside the gene matches. This CDR3 comprises 17 residues.

This sequence joins TRBV19 and TRBJ1-4; D uncertain. V was clipped by 8 bases and J by 5 bases, with 12 bases between them. The CDR3 is 13 residues long. From germline, CDR1 is LNHDA and CDR2 SQIVND (reference sequence). CDR3 loop: CASAALRNEKLFF. CDR3 DNA: TGTGCCAGTGCTGCCCTCAGAAATGAAAAACTGTTTTTT.

This clone was seen a handful of times. The V and J genes are TRBV27 and TRBJ2-7; the match to TRBD2 covers 9 bases. CDR1 is MNHEY, CDR2 SMNVEV, per germline (reference sequence). The CDR3 has 14 residues. V shed 0 bases and J 4 bases; nucleotides not matched to a gene: 1. The CDR3 protein is CASSLSSGSYEQYF. CDR3 DNA sequence: TGTGCCAGCAGTTTATCTAGCGGGAGTTACGAGCAGTACTTC.

The chain joins TRBV5-1 to TRBJ2-7; D is unclear. Trimming pared 0 bases from V and 7 bases from J, leaving 8 bases between. Germline CDR1 is SGHRS and CDR2 is YFSETQ. The CDR3 consists of 12 residues. The chain's CDR3 is CASSLVRDEQYF. Written as DNA, the CDR3 is TGCGCCAGCAGCTTGGTCCGAGATGAGCAGTACTTC.

The chain joins TRBV2 to TRBJ2-1; D is uncertain. V lost 3 bases to trimming and J lost 0 bases, with 12 bases between them. The CDR3 covers 16 residues. Germline V CDR1 and CDR2: SNHLY, FYNNEI. This chain's CDR3 is CASSDQETISYNEQFF. CDR3 DNA: TGTGCCAGCAGTGATCAAGAGACAATCTCCTACAATGAGCAGTTCTTC.

The chain links TRBV6-6 to TRBJ2-1, with 8 nucleotides matching TRBD2. Germline V gene sequence: CDR1 MNHNY, CDR2 SVGAGI (reference sequence). The CDR3 is made up of 14 amino acids. J lost 3 bases, V lost 5 bases, and 3 bases had no gene match. The CDR3 region has the DNA TGTGCCAGCAGTCGTAGCGGGATCTACAATGAGCAGTTCTTC. The encoded protein is CASSRSGIYNEQFF.

The chain recombines TRBV11-3 with TRBJ2-7; D call uncertain. CDR3 size: 12 residues. Trimming removed 1 base at V and 12 bases at J, with 13 bases between. The V gene's germline CDR1 is SGHNT and CDR2 YENEEA. The CDR3 here is CASSLVSIPWYF. The CDR3 bases are TGTGCCAGCAGCTTAGTTTCAATCCCCTGGTACTTC.

This rearrangement joins TRBV13 to TRBJ2-7; D is perhaps TRBD1 or TRBD2 (5 bases each). Trimming pared 3 bases from V and 0 bases from J, leaving 12 bases between. This CDR3 is 15 amino acids long. CDR1 PRHDT and CDR2 FYEKMQ come from the germline V gene (reference sequence). The CDR3 is CASSLNEGYSYEQYF. CDR3 DNA: TGTGCCAGCAGCTTGAACGAGGGGTACTCCTACGAGCAGTACTTC.

The rearrangement joins TRBV14 to TRBJ1-2; D gene ambiguous. Germline lookup yields CDR1 SGHDN and CDR2 FVKESK. This CDR3 contains 13 residues. V lost 1 base to trimming and J lost 4 bases, with 7 bases between them. In DNA form, the CDR3 reads TGTGCCAGCAGCCAAGTCATCTCCTATGGCTACACCTTC. Its translation is CASSQVISYGYTF.

The V call is TRBV6-2 or TRBV6-3, the J call TRBJ2-1; 7 bases fit TRBD2. Germline V gives CDR1 MNHEY, CDR2 SVGEGT. This CDR3 is built from 15 residues. J was trimmed by 5 bases and V by 5 bases; bases with no gene match: 9. The CDR3 loop is CASSAPAGAHNEQFF. CDR3 sequence (DNA): TGTGCCAGCAGTGCCCCGGCGGGAGCCCACAATGAGCAGTTCTTC.

The chain couples TRBV19 to TRBJ1-3; the D is unclear. V was cut by 3 bases and J by 2 bases, with 17 bases left in between. The CDR3 is 17 residues long. The germline V gene encodes CDR1 LNHDA and CDR2 SQIVND (reference sequence). CDR3 bases: TGTGCCAGTAGTATCAGTCGGCTGAATCGTCCTGGAAACACCATATATTTT. Translation gives CASSISRLNRPGNTIYF.

The chain uses TRBV28 and TRBJ1-5, with D unresolved. The CDR3 extends over 14 amino acids. The V gene lost 2 bases and the J gene lost 6 bases, with 11 bases spanning the gap. From germline, CDR1 is MDHEN and CDR2 SYDVKM. CDR3 sequence (DNA): TGTGCCAGCAGTTTAGGGGTAGGTTCTCAGCCCCAGCATTTT. Its protein product is CASSLGVGSQPQHF.